This entry lists 23 T cell receptor beta chains sequenced from one sample in a study of blood T cell repertoires in COVID-19. Clones were read by immunoSEQ multiplex PCR, and TCRdb kept only the in-frame ones, dropping some. Of 150,000 to 200,000 clones in the sample, about four fifths are singletons; the top ten hold 13%. Sequencing was done on a sample of peripheral blood. The receptors stem from a man between 70 and 80 years old who had recovered from COVID-19.

The chain employs TRBV29-1 and TRBJ2-2; TRBD2 aligns across 8 bases. V gave up 7 bases and J gave up 1 base; unmatched junction bases: 8. This CDR3 has 15 amino acids. Germline CDR1 and CDR2: SQVTM and ANQGSEA. In nucleotides, the CDR3 is TGCAGCGGCAGGGCGGGAGGCGTGAACACCGGGGAGCTGTTTTTT. Protein sequence: CSGRAGGVNTGELFF.

The CDR3 loop is CATSRDRGRKDYGYTF. The CDR3 nucleotides read TGTGCCACCAGCAGAGATCGGGGGAGAAAGGACTATGGCTACACCTTC. The rearrangement uses TRBV15 and TRBJ1-2, with a possible D match to TRBD1 (5 bases). This CDR3 is 16 amino acids long. Germline V lookup: CDR1 LNHNV, CDR2 YYDKDF (reference sequence). The V end lost 0 bases, the J end lost 3 bases, and 14 bases lay between the germline ends.

This clone was detected only once. This chain connects TRBV5-1 to TRBJ2-1; D ambiguous. The ends were cut back, 0 bases at V and 2 bases at J, with 9 bases in the middle. CDR3 length: 15 residues. Germline assignment: CDR1 SGHRS and CDR2 YFSETQ. As DNA, the CDR3 is TGCGCCAGCAGCTTGGAGGCGGTAACCTACAATGAGCAGTTCTTC. Translating gives CASSLEAVTYNEQFF.

The V call is TRBV18, the J call TRBJ2-5; no firm D call. V was cut by 3 bases and J by 5 bases, with 7 bases left in between. The CDR3 sequence is 12 residues long. Germline CDR1 is KGHSH and CDR2 is LQKENI. The CDR3 coding sequence is TGTGCCAGCTCACCTACCGGGGAGACCCAGTACTTC. It encodes CASSPTGETQYF.

This sequence joins TRBV3-1 (or the pseudogene TRBV3-2) and TRBJ2-3; 7 bases are shared with TRBD2. V trimming: 3 bases; J trimming: 4 bases; junction bases outside the gene matches: 4. From germline, CDR1 is LGHDT and CDR2 YNNKEL (reference sequence). The CDR3 loop spans 14 amino acids. This CDR3 is CASSQPGLADTQYF. CDR3 nucleotides: TGTGCCAGCAGCCAGCCCGGACTAGCAGATACGCAGTATTTT.

The chain employs TRBV7-9 and TRBJ1-3; tentatively, D is TRBD1 (6 bases). Germline V lookup: CDR1 SEHNR, CDR2 FQNEAQ (reference sequence). This CDR3 is 19 amino acids long. Deletions cut 5 bases from V and 0 bases from J, with 23 bases between. CDR3 in amino acids: CASSTYGGAARNSGNTIYF. In nucleotides, the CDR3 is TGTGCCAGCAGCACCTATGGGGGGGCAGCACGGAACTCTGGAAACACCATATATTTT.

The CDR3 coding sequence is TGTGCCAGCAGTCTCTACCCGGGACAGGGCTCCTACAATGAGCAGTTCTTC. Its protein is CASSLYPGQGSYNEQFF. The chain joins TRBV6-6 to TRBJ2-1, with 9 bases matching TRBD1. This CDR3 has 17 amino acids. V lost 5 bases to trimming and J lost 0 bases; unmatched junction nucleotides: 8. CDR1 is MNHNY, CDR2 SVGAGI, per germline (reference sequence).

The V and J genes are TRBV19 and TRBJ1-2, with D possibly being TRBD1 (6 bases). Germline V gives CDR1 LNHDA, CDR2 SQIVND (reference sequence). The CDR3 is 14 amino acids. V dropped 3 bases and J dropped 7 bases, with 15 bases sitting between them. The CDR3 DNA reads as TGTGCCAGTAGTATGGGACAACTTGAGCGTGGCTACACCTTC. The encoded protein is CASSMGQLERGYTF.

The count of this clone is one. The chain employs TRBV6-5 and TRBJ2-1, with D maybe TRBD1 (6 bases). The CDR3 extends over 14 amino acids. Trimming took off 8 bases at V and 0 bases at J, with 11 bases between the two ends. CDR1 is MNHEY and CDR2 is SVGAGI in the germline V gene. The CDR3 DNA follows: TGTGCCAGCCGACAGGCTAGCTCCTACAATGAGCAGTTCTTC. Protein product: CASRQASSYNEQFF.

The rearrangement joins TRBV30 to TRBJ1-1, with D perhaps TRBD1 (6 bases). The CDR3 has 14 amino acids. With 2 bases removed from V and 1 base from J, the gap between germline ends came to 11 bases. Germline V CDR1 and CDR2: GTSNPN, SVGIG (reference sequence). This CDR3 is CAWSSGQTNTEAFF. The DNA for the CDR3 is TGTGCCTGGAGTTCAGGACAGACGAACACTGAAGCTTTCTTT. Looking up the rest from reference TRBV30 and TRBJ1-1 gives the full variable domain: SQTIHQWPATLVQPVGSPLSLECTVEGTSNPNLYWYRQAAGRGLQLLFYSVGIGQISSEVPQNLSASRPQDRQFILSSKKLLLSDSGFYLCAWSSGQTNTEAFFGQGTRLTVV.

The chain is built from TRBV15 and TRBJ1-2, with TRBD1 matching over 7 bases. The J segment lost 4 bases and the V segment lost 1 base, leaving 18 bases of the junction unmatched. The CDR3 runs 19 residues. Germline-derived CDR1 and CDR2 are LNHNV and YYDKDF (reference sequence). CDR3 loop: CATSRGDIGGREAAYGYTF. CDR3 DNA: TGTGCCACCAGCAGAGGTGACATAGGGGGCAGGGAAGCCGCCTATGGCTACACCTTC.

This clone has just a few counts. CDR3: CASRGLAGPYTQYF. In DNA, the CDR3 is TGTGCCAGCAGGGGACTAGCGGGACCTTATACGCAGTATTTT. The gene calls are TRBV6-5 and TRBJ2-3; 13 positions agree with TRBD2. Germline CDR1 MNHEY, CDR2 SVGAGI. After removal of 6 bases from V and 7 bases from J, the junction contained 4 bases not matched to a gene. This CDR3 has 14 amino acids.

The chain carries TRBV7-6 and TRBJ2-7, with D possibly TRBD1 on 6 matching bases. Germline V lookup: CDR1 SGHVS, CDR2 FNYEAQ. The CDR3 contains 15 residues. The V end lost 0 bases, the J end lost 4 bases, and 13 bases lay between the germline ends. The CDR3: CASSLAVGGPYEQYF. In nucleotides, the CDR3 is TGTGCCAGCAGCTTAGCGGTAGGGGGACCTTACGAGCAGTACTTC.

V gene TRBV19 combines with J gene TRBJ1-3; 8 bases match TRBD1. The germline V gene encodes CDR1 LNHDA and CDR2 SQIVND (reference sequence). Unmatched junction bases numbered 6, after V lost 7 bases and J lost 4 bases. The CDR3 is 14 residues long. CDR3 sequence: CASMRTGRGNTIYF. The CDR3 region has the DNA TGTGCCAGTATGCGGACAGGGAGAGGAAACACCATATATTTT.

The chain employs TRBV29-1 and TRBJ1-4, with no clear D. Germline CDR1 and CDR2: SQVTM and ANQGSEA. This CDR3 comprises 11 residues. Trimming took off 5 bases at V and 8 bases at J, with 9 bases between the two ends. The CDR3, as DNA: TGCAGCGTTCTAAGCGGAGAAAAACTGTTTTTT. It encodes CSVLSGEKLFF.

The chain joins TRBV5-4 to TRBJ2-4; TRBD1 agrees at 10 bases. Germline V gene data show CDR1 as SGHNT and CDR2 as YYREEE (reference sequence). V gave up 3 bases and J gave up 0 bases; unmatched junction bases: 12. This CDR3 region has 19 residues. The CDR3: CASSSGQGDYTLAKNIQYF. CDR3 sequence (DNA): TGTGCCAGCAGCTCAGGACAGGGGGACTATACGCTAGCCAAAAACATTCAGTACTTC.

The chain employs TRBV4-3 and TRBJ1-2; 8 positions agree with TRBD1. J gave up 4 bases and V 0 bases, and 10 bases lay outside the gene matches. Germline CDR1 reads LGHNA; CDR2 reads YSLEER. The CDR3 runs to 17 residues. CDR3 DNA: TGCGCCAGCAGCCAAGAGGCCCGGGACAGGAATATCTATGGCTACACCTTC. It translates to CASSQEARDRNIYGYTF.

This chain joins TRBV20-1 and TRBJ1-5; D uncertain. Trimming removed 3 bases from V and 0 bases from J, with 6 bases in between. The CDR3 is 13 residues long. The germline V gene encodes CDR1 DFQATT and CDR2 SNEGSKA (reference sequence). The CDR3 DNA follows: TGCAGTGCTAGTCAGATTAGCAATCAGCCCCAGCATTTT. This encodes CSASQISNQPQHF.

The J gene is TRBJ2-1, the V gene TRBV19, with 14 positions matching TRBD2. Germline trimming cut 1 base from V and 8 bases from J; bases unmatched to any gene: 4. Germline V CDR1 and CDR2: LNHDA, SQIVND (reference sequence). The CDR3 has 16 residues. The CDR3 sequence is CASSIGGTSGSYEQFF. The DNA for the CDR3 is TGTGCCAGTAGTATAGGTGGGACTAGCGGGAGCTATGAGCAGTTCTTC.

This sequence joins TRBV27 and TRBJ2-2; D unclear. V lost 1 base to trimming and J lost 0 bases, with 6 bases between them. Germline V lookup: CDR1 MNHEY, CDR2 SMNVEV (reference sequence). The length of the CDR3 is 15 residues. CDR3 region: CASSLYRANTGELFF. CDR3 in DNA: TGTGCCAGCAGTTTATACAGAGCGAACACCGGGGAGCTGTTTTTT.

The V gene is TRBV5-4, the J gene TRBJ1-6, with a weak D call TRBD1 (5 bases). The CDR3 runs 16 residues. Germline lookup yields CDR1 SGHNT and CDR2 YYREEE (reference sequence). Trimming left V 2 bases short and J 7 bases short, with 16 bases between. The CDR3 spells CASSFGGPRTNSPLHF. The CDR3 nucleotides read TGTGCCAGCAGCTTTGGAGGGCCCAGGACAAATTCACCCCTCCACTTT.

The rearrangement uses TRBV6-6 and TRBJ2-6, with D possibly being TRBD1 (6 bases). The CDR3 is made up of 17 amino acids. The V end lost 5 bases, the J end lost 0 bases, and 14 bases lay between the germline ends. Germline V gene lookup returns CDR1 MNHNY and CDR2 SVGAGI (reference sequence). The CDR3 coding sequence is TGTGCCAGCAGTCCCCTGGGACACTACTCTGGGGCCAACGTCCTGACTTTC. Its protein product is CASSPLGHYSGANVLTF.

This chain's CDR3 is CASSQLLADTYEQYF. Written as DNA, the CDR3 is TGTGCCAGCAGCCAACTGCTAGCGGACACCTACGAGCAGTACTTC. This chain uses TRBV14 with TRBJ2-7, with 7 bases identical to TRBD2. V lost 2 bases, J lost 2 bases, and 6 bases stayed unmatched. The CDR3 extends over 15 amino acids. Germline V lookup: CDR1 SGHDN, CDR2 FVKESK.